Detailed here is one T cell receptor beta chain. CDR3 length: 14 amino acids. Trimming stripped 0 bases from V and 7 bases from J, with 11 bases between. Germline lookup yields CDR1 SGHRS and CDR2 YFSETQ. These data are taken from a study of CD8 T cells in Susac syndrome. An amount of RNA that ranged from roughly 0.5 to 1 ug was reverse transcribed with random hexamers. TCRdb independently ran MiXCR on the immunoSEQ multiplex PCR reads; one entry per CDR3 protein. The sample shows approximately 140,000 distinct CDR3 sequences, nearly 95% of them seen only once. The sequence derives from a human donor in good health. The V and J genes are TRBV5-1 and TRBJ1-5; D possibly corresponds to TRBD1 (5 bases). Sequenced sample: CD8+ T cells from PBMCs. DNA for the CDR3: TGCGCCAGCAGCTTGGCAGGGTCGGGCCAGCCCCAGCATTTT. Protein product: CASSLAGSGQPQHF.